This paragraph reports one T cell receptor beta chain. The data were obtained in a study of cytomegalovirus exposure and HLA in healthy donors. Clones were read by immunoSEQ multiplex PCR, and TCRdb kept only the in-frame ones, dropping some. The repertoire consists of over 110,000 clones, with 86% occurring once and the leading ten covering less than 3.5%. J gave up 3 bases and V 6 bases, and 5 bases lay outside the gene matches. Germline CDR1 reads LNHDA; CDR2 reads SQIVND (reference sequence). The CDR3 consists of 14 residues. The V gene is TRBV19, the J gene TRBJ1-5, with 7 bases matching TRBD1. Input material: PBMCs. The TCR comes from a man aged 18 to 29 in good health and CMV-seronegative. The CDR3 sequence is CASSMTGHNQPQHF. In DNA form, the CDR3 reads TGTGCCAGTAGCATGACAGGGCACAATCAGCCCCAGCATTTT.